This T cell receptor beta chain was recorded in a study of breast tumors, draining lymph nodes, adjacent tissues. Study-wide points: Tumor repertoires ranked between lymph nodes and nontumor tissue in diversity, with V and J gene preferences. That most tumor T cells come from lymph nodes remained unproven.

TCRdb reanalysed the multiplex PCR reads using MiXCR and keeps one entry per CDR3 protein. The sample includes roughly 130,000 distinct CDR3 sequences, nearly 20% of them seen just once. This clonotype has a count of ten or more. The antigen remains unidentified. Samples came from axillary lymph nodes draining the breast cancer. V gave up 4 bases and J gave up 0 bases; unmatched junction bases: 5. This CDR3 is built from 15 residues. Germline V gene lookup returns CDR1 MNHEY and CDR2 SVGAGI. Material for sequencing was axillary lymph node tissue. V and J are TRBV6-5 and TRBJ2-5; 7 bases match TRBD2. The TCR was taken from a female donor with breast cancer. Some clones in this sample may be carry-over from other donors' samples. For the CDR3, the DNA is TGTGCCAGCAGTTTGGGCGGGGGATACCAAGAGACCCAGTACTTC. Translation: CASSLGGGYQETQYF.